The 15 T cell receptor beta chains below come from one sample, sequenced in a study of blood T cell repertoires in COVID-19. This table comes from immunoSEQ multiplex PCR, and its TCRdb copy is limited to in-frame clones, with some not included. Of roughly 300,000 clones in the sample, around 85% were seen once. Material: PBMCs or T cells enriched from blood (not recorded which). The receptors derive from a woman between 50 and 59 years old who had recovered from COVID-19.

CDR3: CSATWTGNTEAFF. For the CDR3, the DNA is TGCAGCGCAACCTGGACGGGAAACACTGAAGCTTTCTTT. J is TRBJ1-1 and V is TRBV29-1; the D is unclear. Germline V gene lookup returns CDR1 SQVTM and CDR2 ANQGSEA. The CDR3 loop spans 13 amino acids. V dropped 7 bases and J dropped 2 bases, with 14 bases sitting between them.

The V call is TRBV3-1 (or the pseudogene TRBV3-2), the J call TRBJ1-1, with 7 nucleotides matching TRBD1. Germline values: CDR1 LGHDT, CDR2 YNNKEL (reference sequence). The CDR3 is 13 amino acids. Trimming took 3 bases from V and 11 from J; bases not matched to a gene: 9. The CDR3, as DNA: TGTGCCAGCAGCCACCGACAGGGTGATTTCGCTTTCTTT. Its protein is CASSHRQGDFAFF.

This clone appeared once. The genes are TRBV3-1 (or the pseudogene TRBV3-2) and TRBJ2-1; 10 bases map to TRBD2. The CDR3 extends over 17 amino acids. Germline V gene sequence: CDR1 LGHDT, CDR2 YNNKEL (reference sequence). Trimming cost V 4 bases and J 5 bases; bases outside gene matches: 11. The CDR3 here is CASSLRHGTSVNNEQFF. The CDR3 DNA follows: TGTGCCAGCAGCCTTAGACACGGGACTAGCGTGAACAATGAGCAGTTCTTC.

CDR3 in DNA: TGTGCCAGCAGTTTATGGGACGGGGCTGGAAACACCATATATTTT. Protein sequence: CASSLWDGAGNTIYF. This chain connects TRBV28 to TRBJ1-3, with D unclear. CDR3 length: 15 amino acids. The V end was cut by 0 bases, the J end by 2 bases, with 8 bases between. Per germline, CDR1 MDHEN and CDR2 SYDVKM.

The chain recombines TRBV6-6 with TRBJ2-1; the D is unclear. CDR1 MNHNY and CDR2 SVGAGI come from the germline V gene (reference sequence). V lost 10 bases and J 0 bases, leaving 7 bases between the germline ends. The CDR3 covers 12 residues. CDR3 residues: CATRSSYNEQFF. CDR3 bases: TGTGCCACCAGGAGCTCCTACAATGAGCAGTTCTTC.

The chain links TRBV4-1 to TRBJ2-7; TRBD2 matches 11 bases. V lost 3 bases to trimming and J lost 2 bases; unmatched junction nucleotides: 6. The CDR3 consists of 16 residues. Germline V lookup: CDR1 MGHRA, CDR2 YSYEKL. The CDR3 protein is CASSHVGLADPYEQYF. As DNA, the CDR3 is TGCGCCAGCAGCCATGTGGGACTAGCGGACCCCTACGAGCAGTACTTC.

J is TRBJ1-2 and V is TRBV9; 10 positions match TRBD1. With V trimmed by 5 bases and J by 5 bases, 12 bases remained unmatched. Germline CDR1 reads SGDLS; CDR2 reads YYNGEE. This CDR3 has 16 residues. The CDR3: CASSPSGTGVGYGYTF. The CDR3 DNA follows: TGTGCCAGCAGTCCCTCCGGGACAGGGGTTGGATATGGCTACACCTTC.

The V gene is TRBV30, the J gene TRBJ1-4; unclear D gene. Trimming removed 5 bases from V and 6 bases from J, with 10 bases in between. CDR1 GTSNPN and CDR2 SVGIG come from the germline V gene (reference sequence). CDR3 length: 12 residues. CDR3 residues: CAWASEDEKLFF. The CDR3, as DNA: TGTGCCTGGGCTTCAGAGGATGAAAAACTGTTTTTT.

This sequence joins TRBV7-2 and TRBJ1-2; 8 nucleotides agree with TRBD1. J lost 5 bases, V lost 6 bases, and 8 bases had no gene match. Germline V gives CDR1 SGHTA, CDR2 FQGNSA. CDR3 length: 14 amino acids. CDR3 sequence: CASSPTGGLYGYTF. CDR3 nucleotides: TGTGCCAGCAGTCCTACAGGGGGTCTTTATGGCTACACCTTC.

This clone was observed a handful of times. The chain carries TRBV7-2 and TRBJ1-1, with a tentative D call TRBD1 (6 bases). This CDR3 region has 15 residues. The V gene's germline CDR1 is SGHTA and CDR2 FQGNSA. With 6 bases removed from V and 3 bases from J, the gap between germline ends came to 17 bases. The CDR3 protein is CASRGQLSVDTEAFF. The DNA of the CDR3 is TGTGCCAGCAGAGGACAGCTATCGGTGGACACTGAAGCTTTCTTT.

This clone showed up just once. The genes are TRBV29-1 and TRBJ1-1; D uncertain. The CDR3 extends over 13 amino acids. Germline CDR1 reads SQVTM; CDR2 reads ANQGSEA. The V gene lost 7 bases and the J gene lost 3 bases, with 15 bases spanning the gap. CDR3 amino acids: CSALEAEDTEAFF. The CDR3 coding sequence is TGCAGCGCCCTCGAGGCGGAGGACACTGAAGCTTTCTTT.

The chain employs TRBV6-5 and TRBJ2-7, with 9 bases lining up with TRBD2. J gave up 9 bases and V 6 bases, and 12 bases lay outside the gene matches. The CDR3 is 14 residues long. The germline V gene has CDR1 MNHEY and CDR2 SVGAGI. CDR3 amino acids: CASSSSGTHPRQYF. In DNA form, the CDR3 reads TGTGCCAGCAGCTCTAGCGGGACCCATCCGCGGCAGTACTTC.

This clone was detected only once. The CDR3 DNA is TGTGCCAGCAGCTTAGGGACTAGCGGAGACAATGAGCAGTTCTTC. It yields the protein CASSLGTSGDNEQFF. This rearrangement joins TRBV5-8 to TRBJ2-1, with 11 bases matching TRBD2. The CDR3 is 15 residues long. Germline-derived CDR1 and CDR2 are SGHTS and YDEGEE. The V segment lost 2 bases and the J segment 5 bases; nucleotides outside the gene matches: 3.

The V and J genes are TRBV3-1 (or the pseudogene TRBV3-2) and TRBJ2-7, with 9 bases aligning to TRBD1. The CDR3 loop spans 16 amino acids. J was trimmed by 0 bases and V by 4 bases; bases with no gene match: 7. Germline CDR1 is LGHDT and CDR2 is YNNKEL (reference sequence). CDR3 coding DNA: TGTGCCAGCAGCCCCCAGACAGGGGGGTTCTCCTACGAGCAGTACTTC. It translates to CASSPQTGGFSYEQYF.

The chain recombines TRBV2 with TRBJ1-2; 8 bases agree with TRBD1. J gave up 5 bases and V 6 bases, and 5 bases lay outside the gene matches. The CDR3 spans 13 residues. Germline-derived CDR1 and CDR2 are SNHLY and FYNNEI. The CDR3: CASSVTGDYGYTF. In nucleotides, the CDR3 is TGTGCCAGCAGCGTGACAGGGGATTATGGCTACACCTTC.